The 16 T cell receptor beta chains presented below share a single source sample, sequenced in a study of blood T cells in healthy people across ages. PCR was performed a second time for about 7 to 11 cycles using a sample-barcoded 5' primer and a J-beta primer mix. TCRdb recomputed calls from the 5' RACE reads with MiXCR, one row per CDR3 protein. Of approximately 350,000 distinct CDR3 sequences in the sample, about 52% were seen once. Sequencing was carried out using blood. These receptors originate from a man aged 55 to 70 in good health.

The rearrangement links TRBV12-3 or TRBV12-4 to TRBJ2-1, with 10 bases that match TRBD1. V lost 1 base to trimming and J lost 10 bases; unmatched junction nucleotides: 4. The CDR3 is made up of 14 amino acids. The CDR3 DNA reads as TGTGCCAGCAGTTTAGGGACAGGGGGGTACGAGCAGTTCTTC. It encodes CASSLGTGGYEQFF.

The chain joins TRBV28 to TRBJ2-3, with TRBD1 identical over 7 bases. Germline V gene sequence: CDR1 MDHEN, CDR2 SYDVKM. After removal of 5 bases from V and 2 bases from J, the junction contained 7 bases not matched to a gene. The length of the CDR3 is 15 residues. DNA for the CDR3: TGTGCCAGCAGTCCAACAGGGACAGCCACAGATACGCAGTATTTT. It encodes CASSPTGTATDTQYF.

This clonotype has only a few counts. J is TRBJ2-5 and V is TRBV6-6, with D possibly matching TRBD2 (6 bases). CDR1 and CDR2 (germline): MNHNY, SVGAGI (reference sequence). The CDR3 runs to 13 residues. Trimming left V 4 bases short and J 3 bases short, with 9 bases between. The CDR3 nucleotides are TGTGCCAGCAGTTTATGGACTAAAGAGACCCAGTACTTC. The encoded protein is CASSLWTKETQYF.

The chain carries TRBV10-3 and TRBJ2-3; TRBD2 is a possible D gene (5 bases). The CDR3 is 14 amino acids. V was clipped by 7 bases and J by 2 bases, with 13 bases between them. Germline V gene lookup returns CDR1 ENHRY and CDR2 SYGVKD. Written as DNA, the CDR3 is TGTGCCATCACATCAGCGGTTGACACAGATACGCAGTATTTT. This encodes CAITSAVDTDTQYF.

V gene TRBV6-2 or TRBV6-3 combines with J gene TRBJ2-5; D may be TRBD1 (5 bases). CDR1 and CDR2 (germline): MNHEY, SVGEGT. This CDR3 has 15 amino acids. Trimming pared 6 bases from V and 1 base from J, leaving 15 bases between. In nucleotides, the CDR3 is TGTGCCAGCAGCTCAAAAATGGACACCCAAGAGACCCAGTACTTC. This encodes CASSSKMDTQETQYF.

For the CDR3, the DNA is TGTGCCAGCAGCTCCCCCGGGACAGCCTACGAGCAGTACTTC. This translates into CASSSPGTAYEQYF. The chain links TRBV7-2 to TRBJ2-7; 7 bases are shared with TRBD1. With 4 bases clipped from V and 2 bases from J, the junction kept 5 bases outside the gene matches. This CDR3 has 14 amino acids. Germline V gives CDR1 SGHTA, CDR2 FQGNSA.

The chain is built from TRBV28 and TRBJ2-3, with TRBD2 matching 7 bases. Germline V lookup: CDR1 MDHEN, CDR2 SYDVKM. V shed 4 bases and J 1 base; nucleotides not matched to a gene: 5. The CDR3 is made up of 15 amino acids. CDR3 sequence reads: CASSSPSGGTDTQYF. CDR3 DNA sequence: TGTGCCAGCAGTTCCCCAAGCGGGGGCACAGATACGCAGTATTTT.

The V call is TRBV3-1, the J call TRBJ2-1; 7 bases map to TRBD2. Germline CDR1 reads LGHDT; CDR2 reads YNNKEL (reference sequence). Trimming at V came to 4 bases and at J to 7 bases, leaving 10 bases not matched to a gene. The CDR3 spans 15 residues. The CDR3 is CASSPLTGGWNEQFF. CDR3 nucleotides: TGTGCCAGCAGCCCACTAACGGGAGGCTGGAATGAGCAGTTCTTC.

This clonotype was observed at least ten times. The chain uses TRBV28 and TRBJ2-5; TRBD2 matches 12 bases. The CDR3 spans 17 residues. Germline-derived CDR1 and CDR2 are MDHEN and SYDVKM. Trimming cost V 5 bases and J 4 bases; bases outside gene matches: 11. As DNA, the CDR3 is TGTGCCAGCAGTCCCCTAGCGGGAGGGCCCTCGGTAGAGACCCAGTACTTC. Residues: CASSPLAGGPSVETQYF. Full variable domain (remainder filled in from reference TRBV28 and TRBJ2-5): DVKVTQSSRYLVKRTGEKVFLECVQDMDHENMFWYRQDPGLGLRLIYFSYDVKMKEKGDIPEGYSVSREKKERFSLILESASTNQTSMYLCASSPLAGGPSVETQYFGPGTRLLVL.

At least ten counts were recorded for this clonotype. J is TRBJ1-2 and V is TRBV5-4; D gene ambiguous. V was trimmed by 0 bases and J by 5 bases, leaving 8 bases between them. CDR1 is SGHNT, CDR2 YYREEE, per germline (reference sequence). The CDR3 sequence is 13 residues long. DNA for the CDR3: TGTGCCAGCAGCTTGGCGAAGACTTATGGCTACACCTTC. Amino acid sequence: CASSLAKTYGYTF.

V usage is TRBV29-1 and J usage is TRBJ1-2, with 7 bases lining up with TRBD1. The length of the CDR3 is 12 residues. V lost 8 bases and J lost 5; bases outside the gene matches: 8. Germline-derived CDR1 and CDR2 are SQVTM and ANQGSEA. Here the CDR3 DNA reads TGCAGCTCCCATGAGGGGGCTTATGGCTACACCTTC. Protein sequence: CSSHEGAYGYTF.

This clonotype was picked up many times. The V and J genes are TRBV2 and TRBJ2-6, with unresolved D. The germline CDR1 and CDR2 sequences are SNHLY and FYNNEI. V lost 6 bases to trimming and J lost 1 base, with 10 bases between them. This CDR3 is built from 15 residues. CDR3 region: CASSVIESGANVLTF. The CDR3 DNA follows: TGTGCCAGCAGCGTCATTGAGTCTGGGGCCAACGTCCTGACTTTC.

As DNA, the CDR3 is TGTGCCAGCAGCTTAGTAACTTATGGCTACACCTTC. Amino acid sequence: CASSLVTYGYTF. This rearrangement joins TRBV7-8 to TRBJ1-2; D remains ambiguous. Trimming removed 1 base at V and 5 bases at J, with 5 bases between. This CDR3 is built from 12 residues. From germline, CDR1 is SGHVS and CDR2 FQNEAQ. Full variable domain (rest looked up from reference TRBV7-8 and TRBJ1-2): GAGVSQSPRYKVAKRGQDVALRCDPISGHVSLFWYQQALGQGPEFLTYFQNEAQLDKSGLPSDRFFAERPEGSVSTLKIQRTQQEDSAVYLCASSLVTYGYTFGSGTRLTVV.

This chain links TRBV30 with TRBJ2-1, with 9 bases aligning to TRBD2. J lost 7 bases, V lost 0 bases, and 10 bases had no gene match. CDR1 is GTSNPN, CDR2 SVGIG, per germline (reference sequence). The CDR3 length is 16 residues. The CDR3 nucleotides read TGTGCCTGGAGTGTACTTGGGACTAGCAATATGAATGAGCAGTTCTTC. Translating it yields CAWSVLGTSNMNEQFF.

The chain has TRBV6-6 and TRBJ1-5; D is undetermined. This CDR3 spans 11 amino acids. Germline V gene data show CDR1 as MNHNY and CDR2 as SVGAGI (reference sequence). The V end was cut by 4 bases, the J end by 8 bases, with 6 bases between. The CDR3 DNA reads TGTGCCAGCAGTTTGGATGAGCCCCAGCATTTT. It encodes CASSLDEPQHF.

The V call is TRBV29-1, the J call TRBJ2-5; D is ambiguous. The DNA end lines up better with TRBJ2-7; the J call may be wrong. The CDR3 is 11 residues long. Germline CDR1 reads SQVTM; CDR2 reads ANQGSEA. DNA for the CDR3: TGCAGCGTTCGAGCATCCTACGAGCAGTACTTC. It specifies CSVRASYEQYF.